Sequencing of this T cell receptor beta chain was carried out in a study of post-analysis software for immune sequencing data. The wider study: Relapsing-remitting, secondary progressive and progressive-relapsing courses of multiple sclerosis were included. Study-level points and caveats: Roughly 5 TRBV segments, TRBV5-6, TRBV5-1 and TRBV20-1 among them, were found more frequent in patients than controls.

Unique molecular identifiers were present in the TCR beta cDNA libraries. About 500,000 cDNA molecules were obtained per 1 to 10 million input T cells. TCRdb reprocessed the PCR reads via MiXCR and lists one record per CDR3 protein. The data hold 550,000 to 700,000 distinct CDR3 sequences, with roughly 40% observed a single time. Germline CDR1 reads SGHRS; CDR2 reads YFSETQ. The CDR3 has 19 amino acids. Trimming cost V 3 bases and J 7 bases; bases outside gene matches: 21. As for this clonotype: Its specificity is not known.

This rearrangement joins TRBV5-1 to TRBJ2-7, with 11 bases fitting TRBD2. Sequencing used blood. The TCR was taken from a girl between 5 and 17 years old with multiple sclerosis. The CDR3 loop is CASSSSLAGGTVSYNEQYF. CDR3 coding DNA: TGCGCCAGCAGCTCGAGCCTAGCGGGGGGTACCGTCTCCTACAATGAGCAGTACTTC.